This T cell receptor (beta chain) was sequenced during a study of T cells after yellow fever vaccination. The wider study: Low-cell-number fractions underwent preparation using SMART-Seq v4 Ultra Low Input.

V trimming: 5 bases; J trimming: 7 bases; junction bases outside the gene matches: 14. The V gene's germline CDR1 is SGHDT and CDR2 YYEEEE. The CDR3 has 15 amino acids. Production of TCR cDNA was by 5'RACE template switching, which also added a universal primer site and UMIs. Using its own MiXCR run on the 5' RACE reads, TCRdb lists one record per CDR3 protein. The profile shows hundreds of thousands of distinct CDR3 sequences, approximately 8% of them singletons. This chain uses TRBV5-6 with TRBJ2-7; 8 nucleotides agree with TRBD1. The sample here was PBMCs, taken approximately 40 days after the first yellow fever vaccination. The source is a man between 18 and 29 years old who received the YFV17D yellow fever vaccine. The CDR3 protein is CASRSTGANPAEQYV. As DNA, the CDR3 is TGTGCCAGCAGGTCGACAGGGGCCAACCCTGCGGAGCAGTACGTC.